These 13 T cell receptor beta chains share one sample of origin, sequenced in a study of ipilimumab plus nivolumab after autologous stem cell transplantation. Sequenced by immunoSEQ multiplex PCR; TCRdb stores in-frame clones only, minus some. The sample records under 6,000 clones, roughly 79% being singletons. Sequencing was performed on PBMCs, taken in a trial of ipilimumab plus nivolumab as post-transplant consolidation. The source is a male donor with multiple myeloma.

The CDR3 is CASRGTTDTQYF. The CDR3 DNA is TGTGCCAGCAGGGGGACCACAGATACGCAGTATTTT. V and J are TRBV6-6 and TRBJ2-3; D is perhaps TRBD1 or TRBD2 (5 bases each). The germline CDR1 and CDR2 sequences are MNHNY and SVGAGI (reference sequence). This CDR3 region has 12 residues. Trimming left V 6 bases short and J 2 bases short, with 6 bases between.

V usage is TRBV11-3 and J usage is TRBJ2-7; D is unresolved. V dropped 5 bases and J dropped 2 bases, with 10 bases sitting between them. Germline V lookup: CDR1 SGHNT, CDR2 YENEEA. CDR3 length equals 13 residues. The CDR3 loop is CASSPDSTYEQYF. The DNA of the CDR3 is TGTGCCAGCAGCCCTGATTCAACCTACGAGCAGTACTTC.

This clone is categorized as medium-sized. The chain uses TRBV7-9 and TRBJ2-1; 8 nucleotides agree with TRBD1. The length of the CDR3 is 15 residues. Unmatched junction bases numbered 10, after V lost 5 bases and J lost 7 bases. Per germline, CDR1 SEHNR and CDR2 FQNEAQ (reference sequence). As DNA, the CDR3 is TGTGCCAGCAGCCCCGGAGCAGGGGGCATGAATGAGCAGTTCTTC. It is translated as CASSPGAGGMNEQFF. Full variable domain (remainder filled in from reference TRBV7-9 and TRBJ2-1): DTGVSQNPRHKITKRGQNVTFRCDPISEHNRLYWYRQTLGQGPEFLTYFQNEAQLEKSRLLSDRFSAERPKGSFSTLEIQRTEQGDSAMYLCASSPGAGGMNEQFFGPGTRLTVL.

The V gene is TRBV5-1, the J gene TRBJ1-5; D uncertain. CDR3 length equals 14 residues. The germline V gene has CDR1 SGHRS and CDR2 YFSETQ. V dropped 7 bases and J dropped 0 bases, with 11 bases sitting between them. CDR3 DNA: TGCGCCAGCTCGCTGGACTATAGCAATCAGCCCCAGCATTTT. Its translation: CASSLDYSNQPQHF. Using reference TRBV5-1 and TRBJ1-5 for the parts outside the CDR3, the full variable domain is KAGVTQTPRYLIKTRGQQVTLSCSPISGHRSVSWYQQTPGQGLQFLFEYFSETQRNKGNFPGRFSGRQFSNSRSEMNVSTLELGDSALYLCASSLDYSNQPQHFGDGTRLSIL.

This chain connects TRBV7-7 to TRBJ2-5; 11 bases align to TRBD2. The ends lost 4 bases at V and 6 bases at J; junction bases unmatched: 4. The germline V gene has CDR1 SSHAT and CDR2 FNYEAQ (reference sequence). The CDR3 covers 14 residues. CDR3 DNA sequence: TGTGCCAGCAGCTCTAGCGGGGGGCGGCAGACCCAGTACTTC. As protein: CASSSSGGRQTQYF.

For this clone: A single base separates this from a much larger clone, so it may be a read error. The chain has TRBV7-9 and TRBJ2-7, with TRBD2 as a possible D gene (5 bases). Germline lookup yields CDR1 SEHNR and CDR2 FQNEAQ (reference sequence). The CDR3 runs to 12 residues. The CDR3 is CASSLGGYERYF. CDR3 in DNA: TGTGCCAGCAGCTTAGGAGGGTACGAGCGGTACTTC.

The DNA for the CDR3 is TGTGCCAGCAGCCAAGAGGGCAGTAGATACGAGCAGTACTTC. Translated, it gives CASSQEGSRYEQYF. The chain has TRBV5-4 and TRBJ2-7; D is perhaps TRBD2 (5 bases). Trimming took off 4 bases at V and 4 bases at J, with 15 bases between the two ends. The CDR3 is made up of 14 amino acids. Germline values: CDR1 SGHNT, CDR2 YYREEE (reference sequence).

V gene TRBV19 combines with J gene TRBJ2-5; 8 bases map to TRBD2. The CDR3 runs to 15 residues. With 1 base clipped from V and 5 bases from J, the junction kept 6 bases outside the gene matches. Germline assignment: CDR1 LNHDA and CDR2 SQIVND (reference sequence). The CDR3 loop reads CASSIVGLAQETQYF. The CDR3 nucleotides read TGTGCCAGTAGTATAGTTGGACTAGCCCAGGAGACCCAGTACTTC.

This clone came up once. V gene TRBV6-5 combines with J gene TRBJ1-1; D gene unclear. Germline assignment: CDR1 MNHEY and CDR2 SVGAGI. The CDR3 has 13 amino acids. Trimming removed 2 bases at V and 4 bases at J, with 8 bases between. The CDR3 DNA sequence: TGTGCCAGCAGTTACAGGACCCTCACTGAAGCTTTCTTT. Its protein product is CASSYRTLTEAFF.

The V call is TRBV4-2, the J call TRBJ1-6, with D possibly TRBD1 on 6 matching bases. In germline, CDR1 is LGHNA, CDR2 YNFKEQ. V dropped 5 bases and J dropped 4 bases, with 24 bases sitting between them. The CDR3 covers 19 residues. This CDR3 reads CASSYEGTPGRPYNSPLHF. The CDR3 nucleotides read TGTGCCAGCAGCTACGAAGGGACACCAGGGCGCCCGTATAATTCACCCCTCCACTTT.

Only one count was recorded for this clone. The rearrangement links TRBV7-2 to TRBJ2-3; D uncertain. CDR1 is SGHTA, CDR2 FQGNSA, per germline. The CDR3 extends over 13 amino acids. The ends were cut back, 2 bases at V and 4 bases at J, with 7 bases in the middle. The CDR3 protein is CASSLIRADTQYF. CDR3 bases: TGTGCCAGCAGCTTAATTCGGGCAGATACGCAGTATTTT.

This clone was recorded only once. V and J are TRBV9 and TRBJ1-1; D call uncertain. The CDR3 runs to 16 residues. V lost 0 bases to trimming and J lost 1 base, with 13 bases between them. Per germline, CDR1 SGDLS and CDR2 YYNGEE. The CDR3, as DNA: TGTGCCAGCAGCGTAGACCCCCTCACCCCGAACACTGAAGCTTTCTTT. Its protein is CASSVDPLTPNTEAFF.

CDR3 nucleotides: TGTGCCAGCAGCTCCGGACAGACCTACACTGAAGCTTTCTTT. Protein: CASSSGQTYTEAFF. V is TRBV7-9 and J is TRBJ1-1; possibly TRBD1 for D (6 bases). Germline V gene data show CDR1 as SEHNR and CDR2 as FQNEAQ (reference sequence). V was pared by 4 bases and J by 3 bases, with 12 bases between. The CDR3 runs 14 residues.